This paragraph reports one T cell receptor beta chain. This clone was detected only a few times. Its antigen has not been determined. The sample holds no much larger clone one base away, and base qualities are not on file. TCRbeta CDR3 regions were amplified from genomic DNA using the immunoSEQ Assay, a bias-controlled multiplex PCR. Per the original workflow: Nucleated cell counts per sample were estimated from amplification of reference gene primers within the assay. To quantify the absolute abundance of each unique TCRbeta CDR3 rearrangement, sequence reads were collapsed and filtered. For each sample, productive Simpson clonality was calculated as the square root of Simpson's diversity index across productive rearrangements. Here the immuneACCESS table is served through TCRdb, limited to in-frame sequences with V and J called. Missing clones are a known gap in these copies; in checked studies unresolved V genes cover under half, and the rest lacks a known reason. V and J calls and clone size are copied from that table; D and trimming were computed from the DNA. This sample comprises roughly 52,000 clones, approximately 85% of them detected only once. Over 9.5% of the sample goes to the ten largest clones.

These data are taken from a study of blood T cell repertoires in COVID-19 (TCRdb year 2020). Describing the broader study: Collaborator samples came from the United States, Italy and Spain and covered acute and convalescent phases of COVID-19. The prospective study material was composed of cDNA or gDNA derived from T cells, B-cell-depleted T cells, or PBMCs. Subjects who had been exposed to COVID-19, were actively infected with it, or had recovered from it provided the deeply sampled blood TCRbeta repertoires that made up the dataset. A freely available public database, intended as a resource for researchers studying the immune response to SARS-CoV-2, is where the repertoires were released. The samples were drawn from the first 160 participants of the ongoing ImmuneRACE study and from over 950 subjects provided by 6 global collaborators. A de-identified subject ID, COVID-19 status, age in years and sex were almost always included in the sample metadata. Where HLA class I and class II types were available, the types were taken from metadata supplied by the sample provider, not from assay-based typing. Summary of the overall study and its limitations: Clinical and demographic metadata were provided uncurated, with the amount varying by source and participant.

Reading from cysteine to phenylalanine, the CDR3 counts 14 amino acids. Here the CDR3 DNA is all that survives: 42 bases in frame from base 1. CDR1 and CDR2 are drawn from the germline V gene: LGHNA, YSLEER. V sheds 0 bases and J sheds 2 bases, leaving 8 bases between their ends. Collaborating institutions collected whole blood in K2EDTA tubes following their own protocols. For TCRbeta analysis, collaborators shipped samples in one of three forms: frozen whole blood, isolated PBMCs, or DNA extracted from either of those sample types. The receptor was isolated from a human donor in a cohort sampled during active COVID-19. The chain employs TRBV4-3 and TRBJ2-7; the D gene is possibly TRBD2, with 6 bases matching. The specimen was peripheral blood. The sequenced DNA is TGCGCCAGCAGCCAAGAAAGACTAGCCTACGAGCAGTACTTC. Translated, it gives CASSQERLAYEQYF.